These 28 T cell receptor beta chains were sequenced from one sample in a study of shared clonotypes between healthy human individuals. Naive CD8 cells lacked CD45RO, underwent positive selection for CCR7 and left out terminally differentiated effector memory CD45RA+ cells. The table came from immunoSEQ multiplex PCR; TCRdb's copy has only in-frame clones and leaves some out. The sample holds about 2 million clones; approximately 94% are singletons and the top ten take under 1.5%. Sequencing input: naive CD8+ T cells sorted from blood. These receptors were collected from a man between 18 and 35 years old in good health.

The gene calls are TRBV11-2 and TRBJ2-4, with D possibly being TRBD1 (6 bases). Germline values: CDR1 SGHAT, CDR2 FQNNGV. CDR3 length: 15 amino acids. The germline V and J ends were trimmed by 5 bases and 8 bases, with 19 bases remaining between them. CDR3 region: CASSLGTPIAHIQYF. CDR3 bases: TGTGCCAGCAGCCTTGGGACACCGATTGCGCACATTCAGTACTTC.

This chain joins TRBV6-7 and TRBJ1-2; no clear D. TRBV6-7 is known as an ORF, though its function is uncertain. Deletions cut 0 bases from V and 8 bases from J, with 7 bases between. The CDR3 runs 12 residues. CDR3 sequence reads: CASSYSGIGYTF. CDR3 coding DNA: TGTGCCAGCAGTTACTCCGGCATAGGCTACACCTTC.

J is TRBJ1-1 and V is TRBV11-2; possibly TRBD1 for D (6 bases). Trimming took off 1 base at V and 2 bases at J, with 17 bases between the two ends. CDR3 length: 17 residues. Germline loops: CDR1 SGHAT, CDR2 FQNNGV. The CDR3 bases are TGTGCCAGCAGCTTAGCCAGGGGCCGCAACCCCAACACTGAAGCTTTCTTT. Its translation: CASSLARGRNPNTEAFF. Full variable domain (remainder filled in from reference TRBV11-2 and TRBJ1-1): EAGVAQSPRYKIIEKRQSVAFWCNPISGHATLYWYQQILGQGPKLLIQFQNNGVVDDSQLPKDRFSAERLKGVDSTLKIQPAKLEDSAVYLCASSLARGRNPNTEAFFGQGTRLTVV.

Details on this clone: The sample holds other DNA sequences that translate to the same CDR3. The rearrangement uses TRBV9 and TRBJ1-1; D not certain. Germline V gene sequence: CDR1 SGDLS, CDR2 YYNGEE. V was trimmed by 2 bases and J by 2 bases, leaving 7 bases between them. The CDR3 is 13 amino acids. The CDR3 spells CASSVGKNTEAFF. The CDR3 coding sequence is TGTGCCAGCAGCGTGGGGAAAAACACTGAAGCTTTCTTT.

For this clone: Other DNA sequences within the sample encode an identical CDR3. The V and J genes are TRBV6-5 and TRBJ1-1; no definite D call. This CDR3 is 13 amino acids long. Trimming removed 4 bases from V and 0 bases from J, with 6 bases in between. CDR1 is MNHEY, CDR2 SVGAGI, per germline. The CDR3 protein is CASSLSLNTEAFF. In DNA, the CDR3 is TGTGCCAGCAGTTTGAGTTTGAACACTGAAGCTTTCTTT.

The chain is built from TRBV6-6 and TRBJ2-6; D gene ambiguous. Per germline, CDR1 MNHNY and CDR2 SVGAGI (reference sequence). The CDR3 is 15 residues long. V shed 5 bases and J shed 0 bases, with 8 bases lying between them. CDR3 sequence reads: CASSPPVSGANVLTF. In DNA form, the CDR3 reads TGTGCCAGCAGTCCCCCCGTCTCTGGGGCCAACGTCCTGACTTTC.

The chain joins TRBV10-1 to TRBJ1-5; 7 nucleotides match TRBD1. Per the germline V gene, CDR1 is WNHNN and CDR2 is SYGVQD (reference sequence). J was trimmed by 5 bases and V by 5 bases; bases with no gene match: 6. The CDR3 is 14 residues long. The DNA for the CDR3 is TGCGCCAGCAGTAATAACAGGGGCGATCAGCCCCAGCATTTT. This gives the protein CASSNNRGDQPQHF.

The CDR3 DNA sequence: TGTGCCAGTTGGTCGGGCTTTGGGCAGTTCTTC. Its protein is CASWSGFGQFF. This rearrangement joins TRBV6-1 to TRBJ2-1; no clear D. Trimming stripped 9 bases from V and 12 bases from J, with 15 bases between. Germline V gene sequence: CDR1 MNHNS, CDR2 SASEGT. The CDR3 spans 11 residues.

Only one count was recorded for this clone. The CDR3 reads CASSEGLTYEQYF. The CDR3 DNA reads as TGCGCCAGCAGCGAGGGGCTGACCTACGAGCAGTACTTC. The chain links TRBV10-1 to TRBJ2-7; tentatively, D is TRBD1 or TRBD2 (5 bases each). CDR3 size: 13 residues. V dropped 6 bases and J dropped 2 bases, with 11 bases sitting between them. Germline V gene sequence: CDR1 WNHNN, CDR2 SYGVQD (reference sequence).

This rearrangement joins TRBV6-9 to TRBJ1-2; D perhaps matches TRBD1 (6 bases). CDR1 is MNHGY, CDR2 SVAAGI, per germline. V was clipped by 0 bases and J by 7 bases, with 21 bases between them. This CDR3 has 17 amino acids. CDR3 in amino acids: CASSYSKGLGQGTGYTF. CDR3 nucleotides: TGTGCCAGCAGTTATTCGAAAGGGTTGGGGCAGGGGACTGGCTACACCTTC.

The chain is built from TRBV10-2 and TRBJ2-1, with TRBD1 identical over 7 bases. Germline V gene sequence: CDR1 WSHSY, CDR2 SAAADI. CDR3 length equals 17 residues. With V trimmed by 6 bases and J by 2 bases, 13 bases remained unmatched. CDR3 region: CASSQNPPTGTYNEQFF. Written as DNA, the CDR3 is TGCGCCAGCAGCCAGAACCCCCCGACAGGGACCTACAATGAGCAGTTCTTC.

This sequence joins TRBV6-5 and TRBJ2-1; D might be TRBD1 or TRBD2, each matching 5 bases. CDR3 length: 14 amino acids. Germline V lookup: CDR1 MNHEY, CDR2 SVGAGI. Between the trimmed V and J ends, which lost 2 bases and 9 bases, there was a span of 14 bases. This CDR3 is CASSYGDGMGEQFF. The CDR3, as DNA: TGTGCCAGCAGTTACGGGGACGGGATGGGTGAGCAGTTCTTC.

This chain uses TRBV5-6 with TRBJ1-2; 7 bases are shared with TRBD1. Germline V gene sequence: CDR1 SGHDT, CDR2 YYEEEE. V was pared by 1 base and J by 2 bases, with 14 bases of the junction left unmatched. The CDR3 is 18 amino acids. As DNA, the CDR3 is TGTGCCAGCAGCTTGCCGTCCAAGGGGGCCTTAGGAAACTATGGCTACACCTTC. This codes for CASSLPSKGALGNYGYTF.

This rearrangement joins TRBV11-2 to TRBJ2-3; possible D gene TRBD1, 5 bases. Trimming took off 0 bases at V and 1 base at J, with 14 bases between the two ends. CDR3 size: 17 residues. Germline V CDR1 and CDR2: SGHAT, FQNNGV. The DNA for the CDR3 is TGTGCCAGCAGCTTAGATCTGCAGGGTTGGGGCACAGATACGCAGTATTTT. Protein: CASSLDLQGWGTDTQYF.

The J gene is TRBJ1-6, the V gene TRBV30; tentatively, D is TRBD1 (6 bases). Germline values: CDR1 GTSNPN, CDR2 SVGIG (reference sequence). Trimming took 5 bases from V and 10 from J, leaving 15 bases between them. This CDR3 spans 13 amino acids. CDR3 loop: CAWSGDMGSPLHF. CDR3 in DNA: TGTGCCTGGTCGGGGGACATGGGGTCACCCCTCCACTTT.

The chain recombines TRBV14 with TRBJ2-3; D not certain. Germline V gene sequence: CDR1 SGHDN, CDR2 FVKESK. CDR3 length equals 14 residues. Trimming took off 0 bases at V and 0 bases at J, with 4 bases between the two ends. CDR3 nucleotide sequence: TGTGCCAGCAGCCAAGAGACTAGCACAGATACGCAGTATTTT. As protein: CASSQETSTDTQYF.

The chain carries TRBV6-1 and TRBJ1-2; D uncertain. Germline values: CDR1 MNHNS, CDR2 SASEGT. V was shortened by 5 bases and J by 1 base, with 8 bases between the two germline ends. The CDR3 has 13 amino acids. The CDR3: CASSIGYNYGYTF. The CDR3 DNA sequence: TGTGCCAGCAGTATCGGGTATAACTATGGCTACACCTTC.

This clone was picked up one time. The chain recombines TRBV30 with TRBJ1-1; 11 positions match TRBD1. The germline CDR1 and CDR2 sequences are GTSNPN and SVGIG (reference sequence). The V and J ends lost 5 bases and 3 bases, in that order; junction bases with no gene match: 5. The CDR3 has 14 residues. The CDR3 DNA is TGTGCCTGGTTTGGGACAGGGGGACACACTGAAGCTTTCTTT. This codes for CAWFGTGGHTEAFF.

This chain connects TRBV27 to TRBJ1-2; TRBD1 might be the D (5 bases). The length of the CDR3 is 16 residues. The ends were cut back, 2 bases at V and 4 bases at J, with 17 bases in the middle. CDR1 MNHEY and CDR2 SMNVEV come from the germline V gene (reference sequence). CDR3 bases: TGTGCCAGCAGTTTAATAGGGACGGAGGCGGGCTATGGCTACACCTTC. Translating gives CASSLIGTEAGYGYTF.

The chain is built from TRBV7-6 and TRBJ2-1, with 7 bases that match TRBD2. The CDR3 contains 16 residues. V gave up 0 bases and J gave up 9 bases; unmatched junction bases: 11. The germline V gene encodes CDR1 SGHVS and CDR2 FNYEAQ. DNA for the CDR3: TGTGCCAGCAGCTTAGCGCTAGCGGCCCATACGGGTGAGCAGTTCTTC. This encodes CASSLALAAHTGEQFF. The entire variable domain, with the rest obtained from reference TRBV7-6 and TRBJ2-1, is as follows: GAGVSQSPRYKVTKRGQDVALRCDPISGHVSLYWYRQALGQGPEFLTYFNYEAQQDKSGLPNDRFSAERPEGSISTLTIQRTEQRDSAMYRCASSLALAAHTGEQFFGPGTRLTVL.

The genes are TRBV7-9 and TRBJ2-3; 7 bases fit TRBD1. The V segment lost 5 bases and the J segment 4 bases; nucleotides outside the gene matches: 12. There are 16 residues in the CDR3. The germline gives CDR1 SEHNR, CDR2 FQNEAQ (reference sequence). CDR3 amino acids: CASSPERGRGPDTQYF. DNA of the CDR3: TGTGCCAGCAGCCCCGAAAGGGGGCGCGGTCCAGATACGCAGTATTTT.

The chain has TRBV6-5 and TRBJ2-1; D remains unclear. With 9 bases removed from V and 12 bases from J, the gap between germline ends came to 12 bases. The CDR3 has 10 residues. Germline V gives CDR1 MNHEY, CDR2 SVGAGI. This CDR3 is CARLLIGQFF. In DNA form, the CDR3 reads TGTGCCAGGTTGCTCATAGGGCAGTTCTTC.

This clone showed up just once. J is TRBJ1-1 and V is TRBV9; D gene ambiguous. This CDR3 is 16 amino acids long. CDR1 and CDR2 from the germline V gene are SGDLS and YYNGEE. The V end was cut by 4 bases, the J end by 0 bases, with 16 bases between. As DNA, the CDR3 is TGTGCCAGCAGCCTTGATAGGCCTTTCTTGAACACTGAAGCTTTCTTT. Amino acids: CASSLDRPFLNTEAFF.

The chain uses TRBV27 and TRBJ1-2, with a tentative D call TRBD1 (5 bases). Germline assignment: CDR1 MNHEY and CDR2 SMNVEV (reference sequence). V was cut by 7 bases and J by 2 bases, with 20 bases left in between. This CDR3 region has 16 residues. CDR3 region: CASTYSTGTINYGYTF. The CDR3 nucleotides are TGTGCCAGCACCTACTCAACCGGGACGATAAACTATGGCTACACCTTC.

This clone has a handful of counts. The rearrangement uses TRBV10-2 and TRBJ1-1; possible D gene TRBD1, 5 bases. Trimming pared 9 bases from V and 4 bases from J, leaving 15 bases between. CDR1 is WSHSY, CDR2 SAAADI, per germline. This CDR3 has 13 residues. The CDR3 nucleotides are TGCGCCAGTGGGGGGTTAGGTGCCACTGAAGCTTTCTTT. The encoded protein is CASGGLGATEAFF.

The V gene is TRBV5-4, the J gene TRBJ1-2; 8 positions match TRBD1. Germline V CDR1 and CDR2: SGHNT, YYREEE (reference sequence). The CDR3 contains 15 residues. Germline trimming cut 6 bases from V and 1 base from J; bases unmatched to any gene: 8. The CDR3 here is CASTKDRVVNYGYTF. CDR3 in DNA: TGTGCCAGCACCAAGGACAGGGTGGTTAACTATGGCTACACCTTC. The full variable domain, completed using reference TRBV5-4 and TRBJ1-2, is ETGVTQSPTHLIKTRGQQVTLRCSSQSGHNTVSWYQQALGQGPQFIFQYYREEENGRGNFPPRFSGLQFPNYSSELNVNALELDDSALYLCASTKDRVVNYGYTFGSGTRLTVV.

The chain is built from TRBV2 and TRBJ2-7; tentatively, D is TRBD1 or TRBD2 (5 bases each). Germline lookup yields CDR1 SNHLY and CDR2 FYNNEI. The CDR3 totals 14 residues. Trimming took 6 bases from V and 3 from J, leaving 15 bases between them. As DNA, the CDR3 is TGTGCCAGCAGCCCCCGGGACGGTTACTACGAGCAGTACTTC. It specifies CASSPRDGYYEQYF.

The rearrangement links TRBV7-8 to TRBJ1-1; 12 positions agree with TRBD1. The trim removed 3 bases at V and 2 bases at J, leaving 7 bases unmatched. CDR1 and CDR2 (germline): SGHVS, FQNEAQ. The CDR3 length is 17 residues. In DNA form, the CDR3 reads TGTGCCAGCAGCTTGGTGGGGACAGGGGGCGGCAACACTGAAGCTTTCTTT. Encoded protein: CASSLVGTGGGNTEAFF.